This TCR beta chain is drawn from a study of response to subunit inactivated influenza vaccine. Study conclusions and caveats: Each seasonal flu vaccination may recruit only limited new T cells, authors suggested.

In regard to this clonotype: Its antigen remains unidentified.

The CDR3 contains 13 residues. Per the germline V gene, CDR1 is SGHNT and CDR2 is YENEEA. With 3 bases removed from V and 7 bases from J, the gap between germline ends came to 7 bases. One entry per CDR3 protein results from TCRdb running MiXCR on the RT-PCR reads. This table holds 400,000 to 550,000 distinct CDR3 sequences, 25% found once. Sequenced here: CD4+ T cells sorted from PBMCs, sampled roughly 5 days after vaccination. The chain couples TRBV11-3 to TRBJ1-6; no reliable D call. The TCR comes from a man in his fifties who received an inactivated influenza vaccine. The CDR3 spells CASSFVPNSPLHF. As DNA, the CDR3 is TGTGCCAGCAGCTTCGTACCAAATTCACCCCTCCACTTT. The full variable domain, in which reference TRBV11-3 and TRBJ1-6 provide the parts outside the CDR3, is EAGVVQSPRYKIIEKKQPVAFWCNPISGHNTLYWYLQNLGQGPELLIRYENEEAVDDSQLPKDRFSAERLKGVDSTLKIQPAELGDSAVYLCASSFVPNSPLHFGNGTRLTVT.